This T cell receptor (beta chain) was obtained from a study of neoadjuvant anti-PD-1 for oral cavity cancer. The CDR3 runs 19 residues. V dropped 0 bases and J dropped 4; count of bases not matched to a gene: 11. Germline loops: CDR1 LGHNA, CDR2 YNFKEQ. General observations from the study: Higher pretreatment blood Treg/Th17 ratios correlated with higher pretreatment blood and lower post-treatment tumor TCRbeta clonality.

Stage II-IVA oral cavity squamous cell carcinoma was new and untreated by systemic or radiation therapy. Clones were sequenced by immunoSEQ multiplex PCR, and TCRdb holds only the in-frame ones, with some missing. The repertoire holds approximately 67,000 clones, with about 83% as singletons. Concerning this clone itself: The antigen is undetermined.

This receptor was identified in a person aged 40-85 years with oral cavity squamous cell carcinoma. Sequencing used PBMCs, obtained before nivolumab (anti-PD-1) treatment. The rearrangement joins TRBV4-2 to TRBJ2-7; 14 bases align to TRBD2. CDR3 sequence: CASSQDKTSGGAKIYEQYF. The CDR3 nucleotides read TGTGCCAGCAGCCAAGATAAGACTAGCGGGGGGGCCAAGATATACGAGCAGTACTTC.